Sequencing of this T cell receptor beta chain was carried out in a study of blood T cell repertoires in COVID-19. In the study overall: Samples taken during acute and convalescent COVID-19 were collected in the United States, Italy and Spain.

Method: immunoSEQ multiplex PCR; TCRdb's copy keeps in-frame clones and lacks some. The sample yields approximately 20,000 clones, about 78% seen once. Germline CDR1 and CDR2: PRHDT and FYEKMQ (reference sequence). CDR3 length equals 14 residues. Unmatched junction bases numbered 4, after V lost 5 bases and J lost 1 base. What was sequenced was peripheral blood. The chain links TRBV13 to TRBJ1-2, with TRBD1 identical over 7 bases. The clonotype comes from a man in his sixties with active COVID-19. This CDR3 reads CASSPTGRNYGYTF. The DNA of the CDR3 is TGTGCCAGCAGCCCGACAGGGCGTAACTATGGCTACACCTTC.